The 10 T cell receptor beta chains below were found in one sample sequenced in a study of T cell responses to AZD1222 COVID-19 vaccine. TCRdb keeps only in-frame clones here, not all; method: immunoSEQ multiplex PCR. The repertoire holds around 130,000 clones, with about 90% as singletons. The sequenced sample was peripheral blood, obtained on day 0 of AZD1222 vaccination. The source of these receptors is an adult in good health.

CDR3 amino acids: CASRGQPNQPQHF. CDR3 nucleotide sequence: TGTGCCAGCAGAGGACAACCCAATCAGCCCCAGCATTTT. The chain has TRBV7-2 and TRBJ1-5; D perhaps matches TRBD1 (5 bases). V gave up 6 bases and J gave up 3 bases, with 9 bases separating them. Germline V lookup: CDR1 SGHTA, CDR2 FQGNSA. This CDR3 has 13 residues.

The J gene is TRBJ2-1, the V gene TRBV4-3, with D perhaps matching TRBD2 (6 bases). The V gene's germline CDR1 is LGHNA and CDR2 YSLEER. Trimming removed 1 base from V and 3 bases from J, with 7 bases in between. The CDR3 is made up of 14 amino acids. This CDR3 is CASSQVRDYNEQFF. Written as DNA, the CDR3 is TGCGCCAGCAGCCAAGTGCGGGACTACAATGAGCAGTTCTTC.

The chain links TRBV6-2 or TRBV6-3 to TRBJ2-7; a possible D gene is TRBD1 (6 bases). Trimming left V 6 bases short and J 2 bases short, with 17 bases between. Germline CDR1 reads MNHEY; CDR2 reads SVGEGT. The CDR3 length is 15 residues. The CDR3 coding sequence is TGTGCCAGCAGCAGCCCCGGACAGAAGACCTACGAGCAGTACTTC. Translation: CASSSPGQKTYEQYF.

This rearrangement joins TRBV28 to TRBJ2-7; D is undetermined. Germline CDR1 is MDHEN and CDR2 is SYDVKM. Trimming took off 4 bases at V and 8 bases at J, with 9 bases between the two ends. The CDR3 consists of 11 residues. The CDR3 reads CASSSTHQQYF. The CDR3 DNA reads TGTGCCAGCAGTTCAACCCATCAGCAGTACTTC.

V usage is TRBV18 and J usage is TRBJ2-3; TRBD2 aligns across 12 bases. This CDR3 has 17 residues. Germline CDR1 and CDR2: KGHSH and LQKENI. V lost 3 bases and J lost 0; bases outside the gene matches: 4. The CDR3 sequence: CASSPGTSGRSTDTQYF. The CDR3 DNA is TGTGCCAGCTCACCTGGGACTAGCGGGCGTAGCACAGATACGCAGTATTTT.

The CDR3 is CASSSSQETQYF. The DNA for the CDR3 is TGTGCCAGCAGCTCATCCCAAGAGACCCAGTACTTC. This chain links TRBV7-9 with TRBJ2-5; no firm D call. Trimming removed 4 bases at V and 1 base at J, with 4 bases between. The CDR3 spans 12 residues. Germline V gene sequence: CDR1 SEHNR, CDR2 FQNEAQ (reference sequence).

The chain couples TRBV27 to TRBJ2-5; D not certain. The germline V gene has CDR1 MNHEY and CDR2 SMNVEV (reference sequence). The CDR3 has 11 amino acids. V was pared by 4 bases and J by 4 bases, with 4 bases between. CDR3 sequence (DNA): TGTGCCAGCAGTTATAGAGAGACCCAGTACTTC. Its protein is CASSYRETQYF.

This chain connects TRBV11-2 to TRBJ2-1; no definite D call. The V and J ends lost 1 base and 7 bases respectively, with 8 bases between them. This CDR3 region has 13 residues. From germline, CDR1 is SGHAT and CDR2 FQNNGV. DNA for the CDR3: TGTGCCAGCAGCTTAGTTCTGGAGAATGAGCAGTTCTTC. As protein: CASSLVLENEQFF.

The chain is built from TRBV9 and TRBJ2-2; D is unresolved. Germline CDR1 SGDLS, CDR2 YYNGEE. The CDR3 has 17 residues. V lost 0 bases to trimming and J lost 7 bases, with 19 bases between them. The CDR3 protein is CASSVVAIGASGGELFF. Here the CDR3 DNA reads TGTGCCAGCAGCGTAGTGGCCATCGGTGCCTCAGGCGGGGAGCTGTTTTTT. Using reference TRBV9 and TRBJ2-2 for the parts outside the CDR3, the full variable domain is DSGVTQTPKHLITATGQRVTLRCSPRSGDLSVYWYQQSLDQGLQFLIQYYNGEERAKGNILERFSAQQFPDLHSELNLSSLELGDSALYFCASSVVAIGASGGELFFGEGSRLTVL.

This rearrangement joins TRBV5-6 to TRBJ1-6; TRBD1 agrees at 7 bases. Trimming at V came to 7 bases and at J to 8 bases, leaving 12 bases not matched to a gene. CDR1 and CDR2 (germline): SGHDT, YYEEEE. This CDR3 is 15 amino acids long. CDR3: CASLLMTGRYSPLHF. The CDR3 nucleotides read TGTGCCAGCCTGCTCATGACAGGGCGCTATTCACCCCTCCACTTT.